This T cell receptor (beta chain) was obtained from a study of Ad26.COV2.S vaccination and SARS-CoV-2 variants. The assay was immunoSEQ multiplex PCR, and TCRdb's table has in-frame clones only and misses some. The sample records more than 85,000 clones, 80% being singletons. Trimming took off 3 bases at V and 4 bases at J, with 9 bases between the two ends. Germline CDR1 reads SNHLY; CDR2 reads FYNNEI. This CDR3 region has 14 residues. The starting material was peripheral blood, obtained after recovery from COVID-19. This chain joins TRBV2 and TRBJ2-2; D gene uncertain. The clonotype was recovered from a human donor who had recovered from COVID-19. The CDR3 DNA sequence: TGTGCCAGCAGTGACTCTATCGGCACCGGGGAGCTGTTTTTT. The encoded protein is CASSDSIGTGELFF.